This TCR beta chain was identified during a study of blood T cell repertoires in COVID-19. Overall study context: Acute and convalescent COVID-19 samples came from the United States, Italy and Spain. PBMCs, B-cell-depleted T cells, or T cells provided the cDNA or gDNA that made up the material.

In germline, CDR1 is SQVTM, CDR2 ANQGSEA. V shed 7 bases, J shed 6 bases, and the junction held 4 bases outside the gene matches. The CDR3 runs to 11 residues. As processed by the authors: Using reference gene primer amplification, nucleated cell counts were estimated. Libraries were prepared by immunoSEQ multiplex PCR; TCRdb keeps only in-frame clonotypes and omits some of them. V, J and clone size are taken as reported in that table, and D and trimming were inferred from the DNA itself. The table lists about 34,000 clones, over 90% of them singletons. Sequenced sample: peripheral blood. The genes are TRBV29-1 and TRBJ1-1; 8 nucleotides agree with TRBD1. This TCR came from a human donor in a cohort sampled during active COVID-19. The CDR3 loop reads CSADRGAEAFF. The CDR3 nucleotides are TGCAGCGCCGACAGGGGCGCTGAAGCTTTCTTT.